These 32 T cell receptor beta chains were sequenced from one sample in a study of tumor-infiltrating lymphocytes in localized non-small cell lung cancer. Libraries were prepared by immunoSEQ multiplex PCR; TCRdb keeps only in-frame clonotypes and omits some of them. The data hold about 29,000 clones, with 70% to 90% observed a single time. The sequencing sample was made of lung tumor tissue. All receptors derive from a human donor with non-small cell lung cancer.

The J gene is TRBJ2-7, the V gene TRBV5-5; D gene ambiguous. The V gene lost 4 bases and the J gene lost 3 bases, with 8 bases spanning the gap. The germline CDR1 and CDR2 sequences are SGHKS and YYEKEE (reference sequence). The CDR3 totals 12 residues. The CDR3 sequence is CASSEVFYEQYF. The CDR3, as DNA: TGTGCCAGCAGCGAGGTTTTCTACGAGCAGTACTTC.

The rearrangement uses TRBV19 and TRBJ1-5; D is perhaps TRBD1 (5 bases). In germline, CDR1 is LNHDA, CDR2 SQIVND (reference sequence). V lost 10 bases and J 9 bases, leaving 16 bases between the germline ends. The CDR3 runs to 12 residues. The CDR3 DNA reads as TGTGCCACTGGCTCCGCGGGGGTGCCCCAGCATTTT. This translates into CATGSAGVPQHF.

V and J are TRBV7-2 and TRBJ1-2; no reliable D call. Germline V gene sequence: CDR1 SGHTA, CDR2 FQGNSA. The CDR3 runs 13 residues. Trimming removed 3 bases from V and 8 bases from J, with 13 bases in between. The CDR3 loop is CASSFDGNGGYTF. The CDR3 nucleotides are TGTGCCAGCAGCTTCGACGGGAACGGGGGCTACACCTTC.

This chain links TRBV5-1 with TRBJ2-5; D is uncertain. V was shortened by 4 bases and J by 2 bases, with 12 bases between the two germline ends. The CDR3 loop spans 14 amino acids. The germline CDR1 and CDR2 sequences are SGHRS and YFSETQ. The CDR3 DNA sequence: TGCGCCAGCAGCCGGCCGGGCCAGCAAGAGACCCAGTACTTC. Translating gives CASSRPGQQETQYF.

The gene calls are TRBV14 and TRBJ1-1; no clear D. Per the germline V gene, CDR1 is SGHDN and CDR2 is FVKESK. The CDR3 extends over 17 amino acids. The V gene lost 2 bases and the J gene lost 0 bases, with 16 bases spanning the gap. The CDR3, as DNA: TGTGCCAGCAGCCAACTACATGGACTCAGGATGAACACTGAAGCTTTCTTT. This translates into CASSQLHGLRMNTEAFF.

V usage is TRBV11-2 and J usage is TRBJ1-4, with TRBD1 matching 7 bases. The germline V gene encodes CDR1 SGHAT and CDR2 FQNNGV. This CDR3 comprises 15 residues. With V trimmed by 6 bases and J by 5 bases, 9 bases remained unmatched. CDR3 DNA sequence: TGTGCCAGCAGTTCTATCAGGGGGAGGAATGAAAAACTGTTTTTT. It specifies CASSSIRGRNEKLFF.

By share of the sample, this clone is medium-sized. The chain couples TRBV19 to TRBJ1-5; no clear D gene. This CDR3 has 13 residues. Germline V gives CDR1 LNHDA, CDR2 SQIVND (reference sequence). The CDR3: CAASRDSNQPQHF. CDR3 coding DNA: TGTGCGGCTTCAAGGGATAGCAATCAGCCCCAGCATTTT. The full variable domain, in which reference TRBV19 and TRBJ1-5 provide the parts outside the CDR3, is DGGITQSPKYLFRKEGQNVTLSCEQNLNHDAMYWYRQDPGQGLRLIYYSQIVNDFQKGDIAEGYSVSREKKESFPLTVTSAQKNPTAFYLCAASRDSNQPQHFGDGTRLSIL.

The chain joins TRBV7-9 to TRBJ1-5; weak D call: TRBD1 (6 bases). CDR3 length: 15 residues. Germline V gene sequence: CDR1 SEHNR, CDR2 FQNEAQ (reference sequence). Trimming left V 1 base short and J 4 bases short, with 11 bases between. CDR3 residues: CASSLDAGENQPQHF. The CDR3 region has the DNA TGTGCCAGCAGCTTAGATGCAGGGGAGAATCAGCCCCAGCATTTT.

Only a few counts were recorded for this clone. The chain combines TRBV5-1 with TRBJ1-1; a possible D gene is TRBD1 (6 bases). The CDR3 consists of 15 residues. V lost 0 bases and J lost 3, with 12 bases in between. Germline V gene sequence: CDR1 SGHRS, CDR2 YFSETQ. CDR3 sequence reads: CASSLEGGWDTEAFF. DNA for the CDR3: TGCGCCAGCAGCTTGGAGGGGGGATGGGACACTGAAGCTTTCTTT.

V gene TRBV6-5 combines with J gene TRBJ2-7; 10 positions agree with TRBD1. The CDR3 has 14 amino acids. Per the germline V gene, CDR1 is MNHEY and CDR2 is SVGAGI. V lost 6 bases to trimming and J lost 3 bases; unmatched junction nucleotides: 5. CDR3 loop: CASSPGQGIYEQYF. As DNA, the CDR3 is TGTGCCAGCAGCCCGGGACAGGGGATCTACGAGCAGTACTTC.

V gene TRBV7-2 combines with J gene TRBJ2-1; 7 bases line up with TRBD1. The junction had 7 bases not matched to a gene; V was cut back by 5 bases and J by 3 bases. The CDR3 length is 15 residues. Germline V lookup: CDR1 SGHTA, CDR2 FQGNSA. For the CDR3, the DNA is TGTGCCAGCAGCCTCCAGCAGGGGGTCTACAATGAGCAGTTCTTC. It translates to CASSLQQGVYNEQFF.

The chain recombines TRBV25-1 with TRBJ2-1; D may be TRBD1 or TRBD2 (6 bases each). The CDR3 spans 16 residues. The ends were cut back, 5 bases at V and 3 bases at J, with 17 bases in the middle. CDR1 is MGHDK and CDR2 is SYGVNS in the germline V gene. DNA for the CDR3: TGTGCCAGCAGTCTCCTAGGGGGGACCGGCTACAATGAGCAGTTCTTC. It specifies CASSLLGGTGYNEQFF.

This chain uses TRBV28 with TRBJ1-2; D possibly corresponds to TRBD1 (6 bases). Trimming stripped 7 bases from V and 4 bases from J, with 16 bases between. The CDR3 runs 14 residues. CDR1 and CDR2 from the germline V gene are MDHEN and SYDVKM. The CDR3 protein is CASNKAGHRYGYTF. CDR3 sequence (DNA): TGTGCCAGCAACAAGGCGGGACACCGCTATGGCTACACCTTC.

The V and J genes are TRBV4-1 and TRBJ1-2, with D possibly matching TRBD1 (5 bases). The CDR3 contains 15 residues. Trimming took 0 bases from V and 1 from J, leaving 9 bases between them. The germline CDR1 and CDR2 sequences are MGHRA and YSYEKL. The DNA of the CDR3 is TGCGCCAGCAGCCAAGATCGGGGGGGTAACTATGGCTACACCTTC. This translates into CASSQDRGGNYGYTF.

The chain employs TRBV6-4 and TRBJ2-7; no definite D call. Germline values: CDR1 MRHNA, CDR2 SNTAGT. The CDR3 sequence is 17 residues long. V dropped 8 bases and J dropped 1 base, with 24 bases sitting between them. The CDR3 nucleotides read TGTGCCAGCGGTCCCGTTTGCCTCTCCCGACCTTCCTACGAGCAGTACTTC. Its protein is CASGPVCLSRPSYEQYF.

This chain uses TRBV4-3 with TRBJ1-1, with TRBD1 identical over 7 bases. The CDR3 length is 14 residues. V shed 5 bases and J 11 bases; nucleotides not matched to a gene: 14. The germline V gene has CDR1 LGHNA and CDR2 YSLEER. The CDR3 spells CASSDRDRGAFAFF. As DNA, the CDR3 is TGCGCCAGCAGCGACCGGGACAGAGGAGCTTTTGCTTTCTTT.

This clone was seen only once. The DNA of the CDR3 is TGTGCCAGCAGCGGCGGGACAGGGCAGAATAATTCACCCCTCCACTTT. Residues: CASSGGTGQNNSPLHF. V and J are TRBV9 and TRBJ1-6; the match to TRBD1 covers 9 bases. Trimming took 3 bases from V and 5 from J; bases not matched to a gene: 6. The CDR3 totals 16 residues. CDR1 and CDR2 from the germline V gene are SGDLS and YYNGEE. The full variable domain, its missing parts supplied by reference TRBV9 and TRBJ1-6, is DSGVTQTPKHLITATGQRVTLRCSPRSGDLSVYWYQQSLDQGLQFLIQYYNGEERAKGNILERFSAQQFPDLHSELNLSSLELGDSALYFCASSGGTGQNNSPLHFGNGTRLTVT.

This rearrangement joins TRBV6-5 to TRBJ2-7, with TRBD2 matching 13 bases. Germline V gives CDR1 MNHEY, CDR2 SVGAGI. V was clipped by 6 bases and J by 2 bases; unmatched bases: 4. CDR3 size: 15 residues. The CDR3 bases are TGTGCCAGCAGATCCGGGACTAGCGGGGCCTACGAGCAGTACTTC. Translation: CASRSGTSGAYEQYF.

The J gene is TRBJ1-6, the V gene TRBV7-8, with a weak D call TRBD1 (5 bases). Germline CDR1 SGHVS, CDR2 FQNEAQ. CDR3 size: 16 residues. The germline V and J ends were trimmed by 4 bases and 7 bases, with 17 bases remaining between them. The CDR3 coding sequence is TGTGCCAGCAGCTCCCCAGCGGGTGGGGCCAATTCACCCCTCCACTTT. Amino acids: CASSSPAGGANSPLHF.

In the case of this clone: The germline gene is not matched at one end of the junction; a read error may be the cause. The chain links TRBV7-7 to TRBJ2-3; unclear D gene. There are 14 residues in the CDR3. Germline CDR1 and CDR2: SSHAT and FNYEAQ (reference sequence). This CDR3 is CASSRSSITDTQYF. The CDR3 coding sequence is TGTGCTAGCAGCCGATCTAGTATCACAGATACGCAGTATTTT. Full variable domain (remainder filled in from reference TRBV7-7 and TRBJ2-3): GAGVSQSPRYKVTKRGQDVTLRCDPISSHATLYWYQQALGQGPEFLTYFNYEAQPDKSGLPSDRFSAERPEGSISTLTIQRTEQRDSAMYRCASSRSSITDTQYFGPGTRLTVL.

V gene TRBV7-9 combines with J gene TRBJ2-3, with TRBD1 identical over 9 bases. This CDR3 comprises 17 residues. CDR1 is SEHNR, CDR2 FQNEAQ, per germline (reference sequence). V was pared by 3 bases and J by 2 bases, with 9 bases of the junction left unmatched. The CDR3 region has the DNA TGTGCCAGCAGCTTTGTGACAGGGGGATCCTTCACAGATACGCAGTATTTT. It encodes CASSFVTGGSFTDTQYF.

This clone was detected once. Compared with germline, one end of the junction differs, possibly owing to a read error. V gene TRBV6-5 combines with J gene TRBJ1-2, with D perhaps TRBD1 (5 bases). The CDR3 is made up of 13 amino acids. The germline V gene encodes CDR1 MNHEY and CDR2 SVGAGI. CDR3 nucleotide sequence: TGTGCCAGCAGAGCGGGGGGAAACTATGACTACACCTTC. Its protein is CASRAGGNYDYTF.

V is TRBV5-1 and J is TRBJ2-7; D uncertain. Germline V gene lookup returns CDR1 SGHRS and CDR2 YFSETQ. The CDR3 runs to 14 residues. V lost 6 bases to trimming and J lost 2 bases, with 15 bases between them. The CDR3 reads CASTREGGAYEQYF. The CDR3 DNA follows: TGCGCCAGCACGCGTGAAGGTGGGGCCTACGAGCAGTACTTC.

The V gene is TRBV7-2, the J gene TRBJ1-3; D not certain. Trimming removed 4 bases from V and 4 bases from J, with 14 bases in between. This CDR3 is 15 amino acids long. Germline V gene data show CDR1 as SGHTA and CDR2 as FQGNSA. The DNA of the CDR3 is TGTGCCAGCAGCTCCCTCGGCGGGGTCGGAAACACCATATATTTT. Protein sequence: CASSSLGGVGNTIYF.

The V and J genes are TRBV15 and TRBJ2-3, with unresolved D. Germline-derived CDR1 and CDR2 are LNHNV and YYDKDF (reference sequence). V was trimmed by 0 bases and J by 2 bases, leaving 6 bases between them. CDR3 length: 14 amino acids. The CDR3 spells CATSRDLVTDTQYF. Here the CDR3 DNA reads TGTGCCACCAGCAGAGATTTGGTCACAGATACGCAGTATTTT.

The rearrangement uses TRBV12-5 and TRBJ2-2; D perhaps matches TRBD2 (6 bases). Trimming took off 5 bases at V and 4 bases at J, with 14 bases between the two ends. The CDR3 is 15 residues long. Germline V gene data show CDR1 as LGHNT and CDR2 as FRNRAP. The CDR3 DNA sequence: TGTGCTAGTGGTCTGGGACTCGCGGGCACCGGGGAGCTGTTTTTT. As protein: CASGLGLAGTGELFF. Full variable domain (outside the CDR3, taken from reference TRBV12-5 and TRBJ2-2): DARVTQTPRHKVTEMGQEVTMRCQPILGHNTVFWYRQTMMQGLELLAYFRNRAPLDDSGMPKDRFSAEMPDATLATLKIQPSEPRDSAVYFCASGLGLAGTGELFFGEGSRLTVL.

The CDR3 sequence is CASSLGLARETQYF. CDR3 bases: TGTGCCAGCAGCTTAGGGCTAGCTCGAGAGACCCAGTACTTC. The chain links TRBV7-2 to TRBJ2-5; D might be TRBD2 (5 bases). V shed 1 base and J shed 4 bases, with 10 bases lying between them. The germline V gene has CDR1 SGHTA and CDR2 FQGNSA. CDR3 length equals 14 residues. Full variable domain (outside the CDR3, taken from reference TRBV7-2 and TRBJ2-5): GAGVSQSPSNKVTEKGKDVELRCDPISGHTALYWYRQSLGQGLEFLIYFQGNSAPDKSGLPSDRFSAERTGGSVSTLTIQRTQQEDSAVYLCASSLGLARETQYFGPGTRLLVL.

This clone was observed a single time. The CDR3 sequence: CASSDKVGSPLHF. In DNA form, the CDR3 reads TGTGCCAGCAGTGACAAGGTTGGATCACCCCTCCACTTT. The chain couples TRBV6-4 to TRBJ1-6, with no clear D. The V end was cut by 2 bases, the J end by 10 bases, with 9 bases between. The CDR3 is 13 amino acids. Germline CDR1 MRHNA, CDR2 SNTAGT.

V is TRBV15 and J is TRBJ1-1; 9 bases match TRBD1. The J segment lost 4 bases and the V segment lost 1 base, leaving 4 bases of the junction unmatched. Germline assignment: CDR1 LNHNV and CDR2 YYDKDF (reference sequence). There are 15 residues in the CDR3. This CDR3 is CATSRAGQGSTEAFF. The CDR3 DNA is TGTGCCACCAGCAGAGCTGGACAGGGGTCCACTGAAGCTTTCTTT.

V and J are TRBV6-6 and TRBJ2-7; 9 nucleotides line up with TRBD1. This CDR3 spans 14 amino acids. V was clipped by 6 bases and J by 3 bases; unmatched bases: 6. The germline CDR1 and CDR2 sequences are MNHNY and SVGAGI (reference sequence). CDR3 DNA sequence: TGTGCCAGCAGGGGGGGGACAGGGTTCTACGAGCAGTACTTC. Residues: CASRGGTGFYEQYF.

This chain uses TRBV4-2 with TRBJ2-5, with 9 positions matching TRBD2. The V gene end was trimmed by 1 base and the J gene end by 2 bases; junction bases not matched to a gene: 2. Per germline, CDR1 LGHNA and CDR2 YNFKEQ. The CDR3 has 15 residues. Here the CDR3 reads CASSQASGAQETQYF. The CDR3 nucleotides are TGTGCCAGCAGCCAAGCTAGCGGGGCTCAAGAGACCCAGTACTTC.

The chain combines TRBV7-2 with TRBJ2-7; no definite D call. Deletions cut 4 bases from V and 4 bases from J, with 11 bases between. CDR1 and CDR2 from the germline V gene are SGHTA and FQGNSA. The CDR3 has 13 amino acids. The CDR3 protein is CASSSQGRYEQYF. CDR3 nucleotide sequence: TGTGCCAGCAGCTCACAAGGGCGGTACGAGCAGTACTTC.